This T cell receptor beta chain was recovered during a study of OX40 agonist ivuxolimab in advanced cancers. The junction had 11 bases not matched to a gene; V was cut back by 5 bases and J by 7 bases. CDR3 length equals 17 residues. Germline CDR1 is SGHTA and CDR2 is FQGNSA. The assay was immunoSEQ multiplex PCR, and TCRdb's table has in-frame clones only and misses some. Of under 75,000 clones listed, around 84% were seen once; the top ten hold less than 0.85%. The rearrangement links TRBV7-2 to TRBJ2-7; TRBD2 matches 16 bases. The receptor's source is an adult with an advanced solid tumor such as melanoma, head and neck, liver or kidney cancer. The starting material was CD4+ or CD8+ T cells sorted from blood, obtained in a trial of the OX40 agonist ivuxolimab. CDR3 region: CASSVLGLAGGPGEQYF. The CDR3 region has the DNA TGTGCCAGCAGCGTCCTGGGACTAGCGGGGGGGCCGGGTGAGCAGTACTTC.